This T cell receptor beta chain is drawn from a study of shared clonotypes between healthy human individuals (dated by TCRdb to 2020 to 2022). Regarding the complete study: A couple of women and three men aged 18 to 49 years were included in the cohort. For each donor, CD4 naive and CD4 memory were each run on three plates, CD8 naive on two plates, and CD8 memory on one plate. To increase sequencing depth and limit assay-specific biases, different laboratories used diverse techniques to prepare libraries and sequence TCR repertoires. Per donor, leukapheresis produced somewhere between about 0.9 and 9.5 billion PBMCs. To estimate repertoire size and how much clonotype sharing occurs between individuals, the study deeply sequenced the blood TCR repertoires of several healthy adults.

This clone was found many times. Its antigen remains unidentified. No base qualities exist here, and no much larger clone lies one base off it. The donors were healthy, HIV-negative adults who had no recently reported acute infections or vaccinations. Only Caucasian adults living in Nashville, Tennessee, USA were represented among the donors. CD4+ T cells were enriched through magnetic negative selection, after which naive cells were positively selected on CD45RA and the remaining negative fraction served as the memory subset. Blood was collected by leukapheresis, and PBMCs were isolated by Ficoll-Histopaque density gradient centrifugation and then cryopreserved in liquid nitrogen vapor phase. Analytical flow cytometry was used to check the purity and quantity of each magnetically sorted T cell population. From each sorted fraction, genomic DNA was isolated and quantified by UV absorbance on a Nanodrop 2000c.

Study-level results and caveats: The genetic and exposure-history diversity represented was limited by the small number of donors. Incomplete sequencing was indicated by rarefaction of sorted-subset datasets, despite the large sequencing depth. Based on pairwise subsampling, the degree of clonotype sharing among donors was expected to be affected by sequencing depth. Compared with non-shared clonotypes, the clonotypes found in all four sorted-subset donors had higher generation probabilities. Sharing across a few donors was observed for 4.5% to 6.5% of naive CD4, under 4% of naive CD8, 2% to 2.5% of memory CD4, and approximately 0.41% of memory CD8 clonotypes. Sampling was limited to blood, and TCR repertoires in tissue likely differ from TCR repertoires in blood. Estimated clonotype richness was generally larger for naive than for memory subsets.

Using the deep immunoSEQ assay, multiplex PCR amplified TCR CDR3 regions from genomic DNA. Extracted genomic DNA from each cell subset was spread evenly across all wells of several immunoSEQ 96-well plates, with each plate serving as a replicate. For sorted subsets, about 200 ng genomic DNA, equal to 25,000 to 35,000 T cell genomes, was loaded into each replicate PCR. Purified libraries were quantified with a Qubit 3.0 fluorometer, sized on a Bioanalyzer 2100, and re-quantified with the KAPA Library Quantification kit. Each immunoSEQ 96-well plate was sequenced on its own single-read 150-cycle Illumina NextSeq 550 flow cell. The paper's processing steps were these. Because only junctional sequences without quality scores were contained in the immunoSEQ output, filtering matching that applied to full-length reads could not be performed. To assign V/J genes and CDR3, sequences were annotated against IMGT germline references using PyIR, a Python wrapper for IgBLAST v1.9. Reads were removed for weak V/J assignments (E-value above 1e-6), missing CDR3, stop codons, out-of-frame junctions, or ambiguous translated residues. A V3J clonotype was defined by an identical inferred V gene, J gene, and CDR3 amino acid sequence. Percentage overlap between repertoires was calculated by dividing the number of shared unique clonotypes by the size of the smaller repertoire. Three approaches were used to assess repertoire richness: RTK rarefaction, the Chao1 estimator, and Recon v2.1 estimates of unobserved clonotypes. Generation probabilities were computed with OLGA for all TCRbeta clonotypes obtained by the gDNA method from a handful of donors. What TCRdb holds here is the immuneACCESS table cut down to in-frame rearrangements. Part of the clones is not present; checked against another copy, under half of the missing clones reflect an unresolved V gene, and the others are unexplained. That table supplies the V and J calls and clone size; D and trimming were determined from the DNA. The sample yields 950,000 to 1,300,000 clones; approximately 68% were counted once. The ten largest clones represent approximately 1.5% of the sample.

The CDR3, from cysteine to phenylalanine, totals 12 residues. Only CDR3 DNA is held: 36 bases, read in frame from base 1. Between the V and J ends, shortened by 10 bases and 6 bases respectively, the junction contains 14 bases. According to the germline V gene, CDR1 reads MRHNA and CDR2 reads SNTAGT. The sequenced sample consisted of memory CD4+ T cells sorted from blood. Interpreted using the paper, the cell subset or site label stands for: CD45RA-negative fraction. The sequence derives from a man younger than 35 in good health. This sequence uses TRBV6-4 and TRBJ2-3; no D gene is confidently identified. For the CDR3, the sequence is CATLISGDTQYF. The DNA sequence is TGTGCCACCTTAATTTCTGGGGATACGCAGTATTTT.